The 11 T cell receptor beta chains reported below all come from one sample, sequenced in a study of blood T cell repertoires in COVID-19. The table came from immunoSEQ multiplex PCR; TCRdb's copy has only in-frame clones and leaves some out. The table includes 320,000 or so clones, around 84% detected once. Material for sequencing was PBMCs or T cells enriched from blood (not recorded which). The receptors originated from a woman aged 25 to 39 who had been exposed to COVID-19.

As for this clone: Sequence at one end of the junction differs from germline and may be a read error. The chain carries TRBV6-1 and TRBJ2-1; D is perhaps TRBD2 (5 bases). The CDR3 has 15 amino acids. Germline V gene sequence: CDR1 MNHNS, CDR2 SASEGT. DNA of the CDR3: TGTGCCAGCAGTCAAGCTAGCTTCTCCTACAATGAGCAGTTCTTC. Protein: CASSQASFSYNEQFF.

The V call is TRBV29-1, the J call TRBJ1-2, with 9 bases fitting TRBD1. The germline V gene has CDR1 SQVTM and CDR2 ANQGSEA. The CDR3 consists of 14 residues. Unmatched junction bases numbered 8, after V lost 2 bases and J lost 7 bases. CDR3 in amino acids: CSVESRQGEVGYTF. CDR3 DNA sequence: TGCAGCGTTGAATCCCGACAGGGGGAGGTTGGCTACACCTTC.

The gene calls are TRBV28 and TRBJ1-2; D not resolved. V was shortened by 5 bases and J by 0 bases, with 13 bases between the two germline ends. From germline, CDR1 is MDHEN and CDR2 SYDVKM. The CDR3 sequence is 15 residues long. The CDR3, as DNA: TGTGCCAGCAGTCCTGACTGGCTACCTAACTATGGCTACACCTTC. Protein sequence: CASSPDWLPNYGYTF.

This clone was seen only a few times. The chain is built from TRBV27 and TRBJ2-7; the D is unclear. Trimming stripped 8 bases from V and 0 bases from J, with 11 bases between. Germline CDR1 reads MNHEY; CDR2 reads SMNVEV (reference sequence). The CDR3 spans 13 residues. The CDR3 bases are TGTGCCAGCCAGACTTTTAGCTCCTACGAGCAGTACTTC. This translates into CASQTFSSYEQYF.

This clone was counted a single time. This rearrangement joins TRBV2 to TRBJ2-1; 13 bases line up with TRBD2. The V and J ends lost 6 bases and 6 bases, in that order; junction bases with no gene match: 5. Looked up from germline, CDR1 is SNHLY and CDR2 is FYNNEI. The CDR3 is made up of 15 amino acids. The CDR3 DNA reads as TGTGCCAGCAGAACCGGGACTAGCGGGACCAATGAGCAGTTCTTC. Protein sequence: CASRTGTSGTNEQFF.

This clone occurred a few times. The gene calls are TRBV19 and TRBJ1-1, with 7 bases that match TRBD1. The CDR3 contains 15 residues. V was pared by 5 bases and J by 3 bases, with 9 bases of the junction left unmatched. Germline CDR1 reads LNHDA; CDR2 reads SQIVND (reference sequence). The CDR3 protein is CASSPGTGTDTEAFF. CDR3 bases: TGTGCCAGTAGTCCAGGGACCGGGACAGACACTGAAGCTTTCTTT.

The chain couples TRBV27 to TRBJ2-2, with TRBD2 matching over 9 bases. CDR3 length equals 16 residues. Germline V gives CDR1 MNHEY, CDR2 SMNVEV (reference sequence). Trimming cost V 6 bases and J 4 bases; bases outside gene matches: 9. CDR3 DNA: TGTGCCAGCAGACTGGGACTAGCCTACGCCACCGGGGAGCTGTTTTTT. Translating gives CASRLGLAYATGELFF.

The rearrangement links TRBV10-1 to TRBJ2-2; a weak D match, TRBD2 (5 bases). V shed 1 base and J shed 0 bases, with 12 bases lying between them. CDR3 length: 17 amino acids. Germline V CDR1 and CDR2: WNHNN, SYGVQD (reference sequence). This CDR3 reads CASSELEGGANTGELFF. The CDR3 DNA reads TGCGCCAGCAGTGAGTTAGAGGGTGGCGCGAACACCGGGGAGCTGTTTTTT.

This clone was seen only a few times. CDR3 sequence reads: CASSLGVAGSYEQYF. The DNA of the CDR3 is TGTGCCAGCAGCTTAGGGGTTGCCGGGAGCTACGAGCAGTACTTC. This sequence joins TRBV7-2 and TRBJ2-7; TRBD2 is a possible D gene (6 bases). Germline loops: CDR1 SGHTA, CDR2 FQGNSA. This CDR3 comprises 15 residues. V lost 1 base and J lost 3, with 13 bases in between. The whole variable domain, filled in from reference TRBV7-2 and TRBJ2-7, reads GAGVSQSPSNKVTEKGKDVELRCDPISGHTALYWYRQSLGQGLEFLIYFQGNSAPDKSGLPSDRFSAERTGGSVSTLTIQRTQQEDSAVYLCASSLGVAGSYEQYFGPGTRLTVT.

The genes are TRBV3-1 (or the pseudogene TRBV3-2) and TRBJ2-5, with D tentatively TRBD2 (6 bases). Germline CDR1 reads LGHDT; CDR2 reads YNNKEL (reference sequence). Trimming left V 4 bases short and J 4 bases short, with 13 bases between. CDR3 size: 14 residues. CDR3 coding DNA: TGTGCCAGCAGCCGACTGGGGGGAGCAGAGACCCAGTACTTC. Its translation: CASSRLGGAETQYF.

Ten or more counts support this clone. The chain carries TRBV7-9 and TRBJ1-1; 8 nucleotides match TRBD1. CDR1 and CDR2 from the germline V gene are SEHNR and FQNEAQ (reference sequence). This CDR3 has 18 amino acids. The J segment lost 1 base and the V segment lost 1 base, leaving 11 bases of the junction unmatched. CDR3 sequence reads: CASSLVGAVGQANTEAFF. For the CDR3, the DNA is TGTGCCAGCAGCTTAGTAGGGGCAGTGGGACAGGCGAACACTGAAGCTTTCTTT.